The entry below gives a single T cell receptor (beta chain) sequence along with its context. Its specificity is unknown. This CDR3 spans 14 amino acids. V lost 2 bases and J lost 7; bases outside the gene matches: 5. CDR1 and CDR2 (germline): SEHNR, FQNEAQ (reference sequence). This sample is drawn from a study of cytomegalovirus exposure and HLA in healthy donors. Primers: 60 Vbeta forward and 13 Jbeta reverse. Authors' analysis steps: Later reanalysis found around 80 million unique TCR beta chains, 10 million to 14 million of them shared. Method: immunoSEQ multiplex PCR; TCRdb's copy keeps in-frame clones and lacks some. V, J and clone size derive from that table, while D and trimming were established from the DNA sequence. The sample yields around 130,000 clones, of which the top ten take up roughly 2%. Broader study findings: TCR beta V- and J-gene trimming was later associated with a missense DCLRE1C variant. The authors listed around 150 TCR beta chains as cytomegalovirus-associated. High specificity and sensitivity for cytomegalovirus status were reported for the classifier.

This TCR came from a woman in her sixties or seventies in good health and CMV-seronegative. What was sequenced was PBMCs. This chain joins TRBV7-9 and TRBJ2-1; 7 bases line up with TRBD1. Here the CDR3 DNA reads TGTGCCAGCAGCTTACCCGGGACAGCGAATGAGCAGTTCTTC. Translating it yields CASSLPGTANEQFF.